These 20 T cell receptor beta chains originate from one sample sequenced in a study of blood T cells in healthy people across ages. Alongside a J-beta primer mix, a sample-barcoded 5' primer served in a second PCR lasting about 6 to 11 cycles. MiXCR, run by TCRdb on the 5' RACE reads, gives a single entry per CDR3 protein. The sample carries over 1.5 million distinct CDR3 sequences, about 50% recorded once. Sequencing input: blood. All receptors derive from a woman between 35 and 50 years old in good health.

This clonotype has only a few counts. This chain uses TRBV25-1 with TRBJ2-3; no definite D call. The germline CDR1 and CDR2 sequences are MGHDK and SYGVNS. This CDR3 spans 13 amino acids. Deletions cut 3 bases from V and 3 bases from J, with 7 bases between. The CDR3 loop is CASSETPTDTQYF. The CDR3 coding sequence is TGTGCCAGCAGTGAGACACCGACAGATACGCAGTATTTT.

This clonotype was seen only a few times. The V and J genes are TRBV4-2 and TRBJ2-3, with a possible D match to TRBD2 (6 bases). V lost 10 bases and J 4 bases, leaving 21 bases between the germline ends. Per the germline V gene, CDR1 is LGHNA and CDR2 is YNFKEQ. The CDR3 is made up of 15 amino acids. CDR3: CATSRGPGGSDTQYF. DNA for the CDR3: TGTGCCACCTCCCGAGGGCCCGGGGGATCAGATACGCAGTATTTT.

On this clonotype itself: Sequence at one end of the junction differs from germline and may be a read error. The V and J genes are TRBV7-7 and TRBJ2-2; 13 positions match TRBD2. Per the germline V gene, CDR1 is SSHAT and CDR2 is FNYEAQ (reference sequence). CDR3 length: 17 amino acids. CDR3 nucleotide sequence: TGTGCTAGCAGCTCCGGACTAGCGGGGGTCAAAACCGGGGAGCTGTTTTTT. The encoded protein is CASSSGLAGVKTGELFF.

This chain links TRBV10-3 with TRBJ2-5; TRBD2 matches at 9 bases. Germline CDR1 and CDR2: ENHRY and SYGVKD. The CDR3 consists of 17 residues. J gave up 1 base and V 2 bases, and 8 bases lay outside the gene matches. CDR3 nucleotide sequence: TGTGCCATCAGTGAGCATTCGCTAGCGGGGATCCAAGAGACCCAGTACTTC. Protein product: CAISEHSLAGIQETQYF.

This clonotype was picked up a small number of times. The chain is built from TRBV10-3 and TRBJ1-5; weak D call: TRBD1 (5 bases). Germline lookup yields CDR1 ENHRY and CDR2 SYGVKD. The CDR3 is 15 residues long. Trimming removed 6 bases at V and 0 bases at J, with 12 bases between. CDR3 nucleotide sequence: TGTGCCATCAGAGAGGGGCTTGATAGCAATCAGCCCCAGCATTTT. Residues: CAIREGLDSNQPQHF.

The genes are TRBV6-5 and TRBJ1-5, with unresolved D. The CDR3 loop spans 15 amino acids. The ends were cut back, 2 bases at V and 2 bases at J, with 10 bases in the middle. CDR1 is MNHEY and CDR2 is SVGAGI in the germline V gene. The DNA of the CDR3 is TGTGCCAGCAGTTACGGGCGGTCGGGCAATCAGCCCCAGCATTTT. It specifies CASSYGRSGNQPQHF.

The gene calls are TRBV20-1 and TRBJ2-1, with 16 bases that match TRBD2. The CDR3 length is 15 residues. After removal of 8 bases from V and 9 bases from J, the junction contained 10 bases not matched to a gene. CDR1 is DFQATT, CDR2 SNEGSKA, per germline (reference sequence). Here the CDR3 DNA reads TGCAGTTCTCCGGGACTAGCGGGGGGGCCCGGTGAGCAGTTCTTC. This gives the protein CSSPGLAGGPGEQFF.

At least ten counts were recorded for this clonotype. V usage is TRBV20-1 and J usage is TRBJ1-2; 7 bases align to TRBD1. After removal of 5 bases from V and 5 bases from J, the junction contained 8 bases not matched to a gene. In germline, CDR1 is DFQATT, CDR2 SNEGSKA (reference sequence). The length of the CDR3 is 13 residues. The CDR3 DNA reads TGCAGTGCTCGTGCCGGGACAGCATATGGCTACACCTTC. Translation gives CSARAGTAYGYTF.

This clonotype was recorded once. The genes are TRBV28 and TRBJ2-5, with 15 bases that match TRBD2. With 4 bases clipped from V and 2 bases from J, the junction kept 11 bases outside the gene matches. The CDR3 loop spans 19 amino acids. Per germline, CDR1 MDHEN and CDR2 SYDVKM. The CDR3 protein is CASSSIPGLAGGQQETQYF. CDR3 coding DNA: TGTGCCAGCAGTTCTATCCCGGGACTAGCGGGGGGCCAACAAGAGACCCAGTACTTC.

This clonotype came up a few times. The chain couples TRBV4-3 to TRBJ1-2; TRBD1 matches at 7 bases. The CDR3 is made up of 15 amino acids. Trimming at V came to 0 bases and at J to 7 bases, leaving 8 bases not matched to a gene. Germline CDR1 reads LGHNA; CDR2 reads YSLEER. The CDR3 coding sequence is TGCGCCAGCAGCCAAGATCGGGACAGTTCTAGTGGCTACACCTTC. Translation: CASSQDRDSSSGYTF.

This clonotype has a count of ten or more. V gene TRBV7-2 combines with J gene TRBJ1-2; no reliable D call. The CDR3 spans 14 residues. Germline values: CDR1 SGHTA, CDR2 FQGNSA. Between the trimmed V and J ends, which lost 1 base and 0 bases, there was a span of 6 bases. The CDR3 region is CASSLEVANYGYTF. The CDR3 region has the DNA TGTGCCAGCAGCTTAGAGGTGGCTAACTATGGCTACACCTTC.

This sequence joins TRBV20-1 and TRBJ2-1, with 7 bases that match TRBD2. This CDR3 spans 16 amino acids. Germline V gene sequence: CDR1 DFQATT, CDR2 SNEGSKA (reference sequence). Trimming removed 1 base from V and 4 bases from J; junction bases left unmatched: 10. The CDR3 region is CSARGASGPIYNEQFF. CDR3 in DNA: TGCAGTGCTAGAGGGGCTAGCGGCCCCATTTACAATGAGCAGTTCTTC.

The chain uses TRBV3-1 and TRBJ2-1; no reliable D call. CDR3 length equals 14 residues. Trimming stripped 1 base from V and 7 bases from J, with 11 bases between. Germline V lookup: CDR1 LGHDT, CDR2 YNNKEL (reference sequence). CDR3 region: CASSQVAQRNEQFF. Written as DNA, the CDR3 is TGTGCCAGCAGCCAAGTGGCACAGAGAAATGAGCAGTTCTTC.

The gene calls are TRBV20-1 and TRBJ2-4; a weak D match, TRBD1 (6 bases). CDR3 size: 15 residues. Per the germline V gene, CDR1 is DFQATT and CDR2 is SNEGSKA (reference sequence). The V and J ends lost 6 bases and 6 bases respectively, with 21 bases between them. In nucleotides, the CDR3 is TGCAGTGCCACGAATCCCAACAGGGATGTAAACATTCAGTACTTC. The encoded protein is CSATNPNRDVNIQYF.

On this clonotype itself: The junction does not match germline at one end; this may be a read error. The chain combines TRBV24-1 with TRBJ1-1; D might be TRBD1 (5 bases). The CDR3 contains 14 residues. Germline CDR1 reads KGHDR; CDR2 reads SFDVKD. This CDR3 is CATSAGTVNTGAFF. The CDR3 DNA reads as TGTGCCACCAGCGCCGGGACGGTGAACACTGGAGCTTTCTTT.

This sequence joins TRBV6-6 and TRBJ2-4, with D perhaps TRBD1 (5 bases). This CDR3 has 14 residues. CDR1 is MNHNY and CDR2 is SVGAGI in the germline V gene (reference sequence). Deletions cut 8 bases from V and 0 bases from J, with 11 bases between. CDR3 in DNA: TGTGCCAGCGTCAGAGGACAAGCCAAAAACATTCAGTACTTC. This encodes CASVRGQAKNIQYF.

This clonotype occurred a few times. This chain joins TRBV7-8 and TRBJ1-2; 11 bases map to TRBD1. Trimming removed 4 bases from V and 6 bases from J; junction bases left unmatched: 4. CDR1 and CDR2 (germline): SGHVS, FQNEAQ. The CDR3 contains 14 residues. In nucleotides, the CDR3 is TGTGCCAGCAGCTATGGACAGGGGGCGGATGGCTACACCTTC. Translating gives CASSYGQGADGYTF.

This clonotype occurred a few times. V usage is TRBV15 and J usage is TRBJ2-5, with 10 bases matching TRBD2. The V and J ends lost 0 bases and 1 base, in that order; junction bases with no gene match: 5. The germline V gene encodes CDR1 LNHNV and CDR2 YYDKDF (reference sequence). The CDR3 runs to 17 residues. The CDR3 nucleotides read TGTGCCACCAGCAGAGATCGGTTAGCGGGGGGCCAAGAGACCCAGTACTTC. It specifies CATSRDRLAGGQETQYF.

Points on this clonotype: At one of its ends the junction is not consistent with the germline gene, which may arise from a read error. This chain joins TRBV29-1 and TRBJ2-5; 8 bases line up with TRBD1. The CDR3 runs 13 residues. Germline V CDR1 and CDR2: SQVTM, ANQGSEA. The CDR3 region is CSVEGHRGETLYF. CDR3 nucleotide sequence: TGCAGCGTTGAGGGGCACAGGGGGGAGACCCTGTACTTC. The whole variable domain, filled in from reference TRBV29-1 and TRBJ2-5, reads SAVISQKPSRDICQRGTSLTIQCQVDSQVTMMFWYRQQPGQSLTLIATANQGSEATYESGFVIDKFPISRPNLTFSTLTVSNMSPEDSSIYLCSVEGHRGETLYFGPGTRLLVL.

There are a few counts of this clonotype. This rearrangement joins TRBV12-3 or TRBV12-4 to TRBJ2-3; D may be TRBD1 (5 bases). The CDR3 length is 13 residues. V was shortened by 8 bases and J by 6 bases, with 15 bases between the two germline ends. The CDR3 sequence is CASRLAGLDTQYF. CDR3 sequence (DNA): TGTGCCAGCCGACTGGCAGGGTTGGATACGCAGTATTTT.